This T cell receptor beta chain comes out of a study of T cells in Graves' hyperthyroidism and ophthalmopathy. This clonotype was recorded many times. CDR3 length: 15 residues. Germline CDR1 reads MNHEY; CDR2 reads SMNVEV (reference sequence). V dropped 6 bases and J dropped 4; count of bases not matched to a gene: 9. TCR beta CDR3 sequences were amplified from RNA transcripts. RT-PCR in the first round (using the HTBI primer set) targeted the TCR CDR3. One entry per CDR3 protein results from TCRdb running MiXCR on the multiplex PCR reads. Of hundreds of thousands of distinct CDR3 sequences listed, approximately 15% were seen once; the top ten hold around 4.5%.

The sequencing sample was made of blood. V is TRBV27 and J is TRBJ1-1, with 9 nucleotides matching TRBD1. This clonotype originated in a woman aged 40 to 49 with Graves' ophthalmopathy. In nucleotides, the CDR3 is TGTGCCAGCAGGGACGTACAGGGGGCGCGCACTGAAGCTTTCTTT. Translated, it gives CASRDVQGARTEAFF.